This T cell receptor (beta chain) was sequenced for a study of cytomegalovirus exposure and HLA in healthy donors. This clone was seen a few times. Use of 60 Vbeta and 13 Jbeta primers characterized the PCR. Profiled with immunoSEQ multiplex PCR; TCRdb holds only in-frame clones, not every one. The sample has about 250,000 clones, roughly two thirds seen once. The sequence was obtained from a female donor in good health and CMV-seronegative. Material: PBMCs.

CDR3: CASSLPLASGSPRVTGELFF. CDR3 in DNA: TGTGCCAGCAGTTTACCCCTGGCTAGCGGGAGTCCCAGGGTTACCGGGGAGCTGTTTTTT. The rearrangement links TRBV27 to TRBJ2-2, with 10 bases that match TRBD2. The CDR3 spans 20 residues. CDR1 and CDR2 (germline): MNHEY, SMNVEV (reference sequence). V shed 2 bases and J 5 bases; nucleotides not matched to a gene: 17.